These T cell receptor beta chains were read from a single sample in a study of shared clonotypes between healthy human individuals. Profiled with immunoSEQ multiplex PCR; TCRdb holds only in-frame clones, not every one. This table holds fewer than 850,000 clones, approximately 97% found once. Sequencing input: naive CD8+ T cells sorted from blood. These receptors all stem from a man aged 30-40 years in good health. Both conserved end residues are part of each CDR3. A D gene is named only where the DNA matches it firmly. Expanded clones are given a class, and other clones once, few, many or no size at all.

clone_size j_call d_call v_call cdr3_nt cdr3_aa
NA TRBJ2-1 NA TRBV29-1 TGCAGCGTTGAGGCTTTAGACAATGAGCAGTTCTTC CSVEALDNEQFF
few TRBJ2-7 TRBD1 TRBV27 TGTGCCAGCAGTCCCGGGACAGGGTACGAGCAGTACTTC CASSPGTGYEQYF
NA TRBJ1-1 TRBD1 TRBV9 TGTGCCAGCAGCATGGGACAGGGGTCGCGAACTGAAGCTTTCTTT CASSMGQGSRTEAFF
NA TRBJ2-1 NA TRBV27 TGTGCCAGCAGTCTCTTTCTGGAGGGGGGTGAGCAGTTCTTC CASSLFLEGGEQFF
NA TRBJ2-3 NA TRBV7-8 TGTGCCAGCAGCTTAGTGAGGGTTGGCACAGATACGCAGTATTTT CASSLVRVGTDTQYF
once TRBJ1-1 NA TRBV7-3 TGTGCCAGCAGCCCGGACGGAATGAACACTGAAGCTTTCTTT CASSPDGMNTEAFF
NA TRBJ2-3 TRBD1 TRBV4-1 TGCGCCAGCCGCGAGCGACAGGGGAGCACAGATACGCAGTATTTT CASRERQGSTDTQYF
NA TRBJ2-5 NA TRBV9 TGTGCCAGCGGCGGCGGGATTCGAGAGACCCAGTACTTC CASGGGIRETQYF
NA TRBJ2-1 TRBD1 TRBV7-9 TGTGCCAGCAGCCCCATTGGGACAGGGTCTAAGGATGAGCAGTTCTTC CASSPIGTGSKDEQFF
NA TRBJ1-5 TRBD1 TRBV10-3 TGTGCCATCAGTGTTTCCGGACAGGGTGGCGATCAGCCCCAGCATTTT CAISVSGQGGDQPQHF
NA TRBJ1-2 NA TRBV9 TGTGCCAGCAGGACCCTCTATGGCTACACCTTC CASRTLYGYTF
NA TRBJ2-7 NA TRBV11-2 TGTGCCAGCAGCTTTTCTCATTCCTACGAGCAGTACTTC CASSFSHSYEQYF
once TRBJ1-5 TRBD1 TRBV7-8 TGTGCCAGCAGCTTATCGACAGGGCCGCAGCCCCAGCATTTT CASSLSTGPQPQHF
NA TRBJ2-1 NA TRBV29-1 TGCAGCGTGAATGGGGGGCAGTCGCTGGGTAATGAGCAGTTCTTC CSVNGGQSLGNEQFF
NA TRBJ1-1 NA TRBV14 TGTGCCAGCAGCCCCAGAGGAGGTGAAGCTTTCTTT CASSPRGGEAFF
NA TRBJ2-1 NA TRBV5-1 TGCGCCAGCAGCGACCCACCTACCCCACTCGGCAATGAGCAGTTCTTC CASSDPPTPLGNEQFF
NA TRBJ2-2 TRBD2 TRBV29-1 TGCAGCGGACTAGCGGGAGCCCCCGGGGAGCTGTTTTTT CSGLAGAPGELFF
NA TRBJ2-5 TRBD1 TRBV27 TGTGCCAGCAGTTTCTACCGGACAGGGGGCGTTGAGACCCAGTACTTC CASSFYRTGGVETQYF
NA TRBJ2-5 TRBD2 TRBV7-3 TGTGCCAGCAGCTTAAGCGGGAGGAACCAAGAGACCCAGTACTTC CASSLSGRNQETQYF
NA TRBJ2-6 TRBD1 TRBV5-6 TGTGCCAGCAGCTTGGGAGGCACGACAGGGACCTCTGGGGCCAACGTCCTGACTTTC CASSLGGTTGTSGANVLTF
NA TRBJ2-7 TRBD1 TRBV7-9 TGTGCCAGCAGCCACGGACAGGGCTACGAGCAGTACTTC CASSHGQGYEQYF
NA TRBJ1-1 NA TRBV29-1 TGCAGCGTTGCGTTGGACAGTTTGAACACTGAAGCTTTCTTT CSVALDSLNTEAFF
NA TRBJ2-7 NA TRBV19 TGTGCCAGTAGTATACCTGGGCGAGTCTACGAGCAGTACTTC CASSIPGRVYEQYF
once TRBJ2-1 NA TRBV9 TGTGCCAGCAGCGTAACATCTAGCTCCTACAATGAGCAGTTCTTC CASSVTSSSYNEQFF
NA TRBJ2-7 TRBD1 TRBV7-9 TGTGCCAGCAGCACCCTTACAGGGGACACCTACGAGCAGTACTTC CASSTLTGDTYEQYF
NA TRBJ2-7 NA TRBV7-9 TGTGCCAGCAGCTTATCCTACGAGCAGTACTTC CASSLSYEQYF
NA TRBJ2-2 NA TRBV9 TGTGCCAGCAGCGTAGGTCTTCCCGGGGAGCTGTTTTTT CASSVGLPGELFF
once TRBJ1-2 NA TRBV29-1 TGCAGCGTTTCTCCTGGGAGACCCTATGGCTACACCTTC CSVSPGRPYGYTF
NA TRBJ2-1 TRBD2 TRBV7-9 TGTGCCAGCAGCACTCCCGTAGGGGCGGGAGGGCCCAATGAGCAGTTCTTC CASSTPVGAGGPNEQFF
NA TRBJ2-1 NA TRBV9 TGTGCCAGCAGCGGGACAGCATACAATGAGCAGTTCTTC CASSGTAYNEQFF
NA TRBJ1-4 NA TRBV4-3 TGCGCCAGCAGCCAAGGGTCCGGGACAACGAGTAATGAAAAACTGTTTTTT CASSQGSGTTSNEKLFF
NA TRBJ2-7 NA TRBV15 TGTGCCACCAGCGAAGACCGGGACACTTCCTACGAGCAGTACTTC CATSEDRDTSYEQYF
NA TRBJ1-4 NA TRBV25-1 TGTGCCAGCAGTGATTCTGAGCGCCGAGAAAAACTGTTTTTT CASSDSERREKLFF
NA TRBJ2-7 NA TRBV7-9 TGTGCCAGCAGCTTAGCGAGAGAACTGATCTACGAGCAGTACTTC CASSLARELIYEQYF
NA TRBJ2-1 NA TRBV7-2 TGTGCCAGCAGCTTTTGGGCAGGGGGGTATAATGAGCAGTTCTTC CASSFWAGGYNEQFF
NA TRBJ1-5 NA TRBV27 TGTGCCAGCAGTTTATCGGGGGATCAGCCCCAGCATTTT CASSLSGDQPQHF
NA TRBJ2-1 NA TRBV27 TGTGCCAGCAGTTTAAATGGGCAAAACAATGAGCAGTTCTTC CASSLNGQNNEQFF
NA TRBJ2-1 TRBD1 TRBV6-1 TGTGCCAGCAGTGGCTTACAGGGGATCTACTTCTTC CASSGLQGIYFF
NA TRBJ1-4 NA TRBV29-1 TGCAGCGTTGAAGAAGGAAGGTCAAAACTGTTTTTT CSVEEGRSKLFF
once TRBJ2-2 NA TRBV29-1 TGCAGCGTTGTTGGATTTGAGGGTGAAACCGGGGAGCTGTTTTTT CSVVGFEGETGELFF
NA TRBJ1-1 NA TRBV15 TGTGCCACCAGCAGACCCGTTCTCGGCACTGAAGCTTTCTTT CATSRPVLGTEAFF
NA TRBJ2-1 NA TRBV5-1 TGCGCCAGCAGCGAACAACAATCCCCTTACAATGAGCAGTTCTTC CASSEQQSPYNEQFF
few TRBJ2-5 NA TRBV11-2 TGTGCCAGCAGCTTATATACGTACCAAGAGACCCAGTACTTC CASSLYTYQETQYF
NA TRBJ2-6 NA TRBV9 TGTGCCAGCACGGGCCAGGCATCTGGGGCCAACGTCCTGACTTTC CASTGQASGANVLTF
NA TRBJ2-1 NA TRBV11-2 TGTGCCAGCAGCTTAGGGAGGGAAGCCTACAATGAGCAGTTCTTC CASSLGREAYNEQFF
few TRBJ2-3 TRBD2 TRBV7-3 TGTGCCAGCAGCCCTAGCGGGAGTCGGTTCGGTACAGATACGCAGTATTTT CASSPSGSRFGTDTQYF
NA TRBJ1-1 NA TRBV11-3 TGTGCCAGCAGCGCCACTGAAGCTTTCTTT CASSATEAFF
once TRBJ2-1 TRBD1 TRBV4-1 TGCGCCAGCAGCCCCGAGACAGGGGCGCATTACAATGAGCAGTTCTTC CASSPETGAHYNEQFF
NA TRBJ2-1 TRBD2 TRBV11-2 TGTGCCAGCAGCTTAGGAGGACTAGTCACTGAGCAGTTCTTC CASSLGGLVTEQFF
NA TRBJ1-3 NA TRBV7-9 TGTGCCAGCAGCTCTACGGGGGCTGGAAACACCATATATTTT CASSSTGAGNTIYF
NA TRBJ2-1 NA TRBV7-6 TGTGCCAGCAGCTTAAGGCCGGCGGGTTCTTTTGATGAGCAGTTCTTC CASSLRPAGSFDEQFF
NA TRBJ1-2 NA TRBV21-1 TGTGCCAGCAGCAGGGACAGGGGCACCTATGGCTACACCTTC CASSRDRGTYGYTF
once TRBJ2-7 NA TRBV28 TGTGCCAGCAGGACCCCAAGGGGGGTAGGTCGCTACGAGCAGTACTTC CASRTPRGVGRYEQYF